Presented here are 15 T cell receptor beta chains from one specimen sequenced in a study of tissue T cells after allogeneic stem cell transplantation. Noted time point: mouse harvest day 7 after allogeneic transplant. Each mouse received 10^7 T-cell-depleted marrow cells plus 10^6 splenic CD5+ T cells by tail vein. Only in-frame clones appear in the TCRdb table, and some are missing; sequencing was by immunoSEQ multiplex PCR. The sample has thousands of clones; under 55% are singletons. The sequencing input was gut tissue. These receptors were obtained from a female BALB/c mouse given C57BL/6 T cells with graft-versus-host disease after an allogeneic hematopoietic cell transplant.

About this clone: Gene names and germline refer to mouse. CDR3 sequence: CGARPSQNTLYF. CDR3 bases read: TGTGGTGCTAGGCCCAGTCAAAACACCTTGTAC. The rearrangement uses TRBV20 and TRBJ2-4; D uncertain. The CDR3 goes on 1 residue after the read ends, and that part is filled in from the germline J gene. The germline gives CDR1 GFQATS, CDR2 STVNSAI. The CDR3 spans 12 residues. V was trimmed by 2 bases and J by 0 bases, leaving 3 bases between them.

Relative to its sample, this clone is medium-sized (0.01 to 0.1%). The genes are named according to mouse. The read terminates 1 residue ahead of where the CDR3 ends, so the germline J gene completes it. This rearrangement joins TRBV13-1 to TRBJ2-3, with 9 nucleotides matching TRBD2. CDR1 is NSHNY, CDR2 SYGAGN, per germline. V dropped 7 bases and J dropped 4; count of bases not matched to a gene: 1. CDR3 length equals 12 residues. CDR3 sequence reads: CASGLGSETLYF. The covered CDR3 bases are TGTGCCAGCGGACTGGGGTCAGAAACGCTGTAT.

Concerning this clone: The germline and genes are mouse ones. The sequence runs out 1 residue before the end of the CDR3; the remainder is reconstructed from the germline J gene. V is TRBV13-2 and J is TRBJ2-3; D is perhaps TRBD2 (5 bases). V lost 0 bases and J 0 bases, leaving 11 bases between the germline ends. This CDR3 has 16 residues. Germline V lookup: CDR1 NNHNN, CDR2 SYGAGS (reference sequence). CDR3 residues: CASGDALGSSAETLYF. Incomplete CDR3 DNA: TGTGCCAGCGGTGATGCATTGGGGTCTAGTGCAGAAACGCTGTAT.

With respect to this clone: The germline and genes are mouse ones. CDR3 DNA (partial): TGTGCCAGCAGCCCCAGGGCTGGCTCTAGTGCAGAAACGCTGTAT. Protein: CASSPRAGSSAETLY. The complete CDR3 reads CASSPRAGSSAETLYF. The chain joins TRBV2 to TRBJ2-3, with D possibly matching TRBD1 (5 bases). The read terminates 1 residue before the CDR3 end, so the remaining end is supplied by the germline J gene. V shed 4 bases and J shed 0 bases, with 14 bases lying between them. The length of the CDR3 is 16 residues. Germline V CDR1 and CDR2: LGHNA, YSYQKL.

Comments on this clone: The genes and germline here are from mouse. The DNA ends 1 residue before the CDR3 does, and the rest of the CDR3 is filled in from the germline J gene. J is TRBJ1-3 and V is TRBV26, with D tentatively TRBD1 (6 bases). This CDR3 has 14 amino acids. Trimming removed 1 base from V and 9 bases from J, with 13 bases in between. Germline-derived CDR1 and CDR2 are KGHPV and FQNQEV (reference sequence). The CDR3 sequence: CASSLWGARGTLYF. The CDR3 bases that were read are TGTGCCAGCAGTCTGTGGGGGGCGCGGGGTACGCTCTAT.

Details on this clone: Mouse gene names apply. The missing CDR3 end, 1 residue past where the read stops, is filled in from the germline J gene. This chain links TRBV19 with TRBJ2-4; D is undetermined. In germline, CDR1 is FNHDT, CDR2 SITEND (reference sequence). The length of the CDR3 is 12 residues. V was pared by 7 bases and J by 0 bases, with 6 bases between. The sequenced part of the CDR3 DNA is TGTGCCAGCCCGGCTAGTCAAAACACCTTGTAC. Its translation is CASPASQNTLY. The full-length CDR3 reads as CASPASQNTLYF.

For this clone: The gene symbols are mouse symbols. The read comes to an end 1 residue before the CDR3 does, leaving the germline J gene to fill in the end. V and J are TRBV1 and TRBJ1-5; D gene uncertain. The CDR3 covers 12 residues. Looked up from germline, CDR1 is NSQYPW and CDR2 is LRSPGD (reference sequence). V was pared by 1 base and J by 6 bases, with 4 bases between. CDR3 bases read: TGCACCTGCAGTGCAGCGTCCCAGGCTCCGCTT. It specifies CTCSAASQAPL. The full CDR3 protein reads CTCSAASQAPLF.

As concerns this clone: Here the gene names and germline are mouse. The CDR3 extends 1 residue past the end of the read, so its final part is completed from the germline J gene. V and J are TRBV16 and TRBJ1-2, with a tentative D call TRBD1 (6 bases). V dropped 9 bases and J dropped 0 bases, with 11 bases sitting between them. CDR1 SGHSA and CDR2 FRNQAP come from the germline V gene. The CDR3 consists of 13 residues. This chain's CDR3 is CASSDSANSDYTF. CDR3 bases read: TGTGCAAGTTCGGACAGCGCAAACTCCGACTACACC.

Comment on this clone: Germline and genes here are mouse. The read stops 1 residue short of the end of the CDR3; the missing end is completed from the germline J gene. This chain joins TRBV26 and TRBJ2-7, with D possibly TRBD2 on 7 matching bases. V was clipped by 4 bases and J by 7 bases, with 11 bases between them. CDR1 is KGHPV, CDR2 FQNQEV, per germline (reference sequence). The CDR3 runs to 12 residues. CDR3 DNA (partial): TGTGCCAGCAGTCGGGGGGCGGGGGAACAGTAC. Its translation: CASSRGAGEQY. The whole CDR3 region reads CASSRGAGEQYF.

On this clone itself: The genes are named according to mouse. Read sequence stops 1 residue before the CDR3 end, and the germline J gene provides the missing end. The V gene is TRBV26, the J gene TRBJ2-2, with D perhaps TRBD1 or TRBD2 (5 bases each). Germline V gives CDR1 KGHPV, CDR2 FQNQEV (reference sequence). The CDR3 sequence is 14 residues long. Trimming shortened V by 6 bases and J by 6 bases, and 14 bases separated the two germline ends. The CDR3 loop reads CASRTGGGPGQLYF. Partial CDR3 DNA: TGTGCCAGCAGGACGGGCGGGGGTCCCGGGCAGCTCTAC.

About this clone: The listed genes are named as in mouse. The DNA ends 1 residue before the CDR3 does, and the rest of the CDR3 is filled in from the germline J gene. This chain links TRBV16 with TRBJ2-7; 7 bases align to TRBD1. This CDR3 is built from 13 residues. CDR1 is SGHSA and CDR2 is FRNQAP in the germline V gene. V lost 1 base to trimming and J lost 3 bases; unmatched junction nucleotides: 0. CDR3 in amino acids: CASSLAGGYEQYF. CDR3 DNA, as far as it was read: TGTGCAAGCAGCTTAGCAGGGGGCTATGAACAGTAC.

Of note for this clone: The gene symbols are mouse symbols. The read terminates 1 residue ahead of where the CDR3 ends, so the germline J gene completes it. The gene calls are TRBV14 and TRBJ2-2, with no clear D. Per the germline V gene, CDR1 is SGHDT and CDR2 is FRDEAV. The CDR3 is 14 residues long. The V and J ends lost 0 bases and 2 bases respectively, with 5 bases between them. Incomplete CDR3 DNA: TGTGCCAGCAGTTTCTTACATAACACCGGGCAGCTCTAC. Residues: CASSFLHNTGQLY. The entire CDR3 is CASSFLHNTGQLYF.

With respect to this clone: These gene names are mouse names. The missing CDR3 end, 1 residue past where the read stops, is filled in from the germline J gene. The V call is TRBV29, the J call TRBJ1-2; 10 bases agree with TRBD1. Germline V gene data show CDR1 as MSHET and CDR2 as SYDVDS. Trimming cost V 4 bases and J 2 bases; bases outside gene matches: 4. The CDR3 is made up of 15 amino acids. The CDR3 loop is CASSSPGQGNSDYTF. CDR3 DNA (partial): TGTGCTAGCAGTTCCCCGGGACAGGGGAACTCCGACTACACC.

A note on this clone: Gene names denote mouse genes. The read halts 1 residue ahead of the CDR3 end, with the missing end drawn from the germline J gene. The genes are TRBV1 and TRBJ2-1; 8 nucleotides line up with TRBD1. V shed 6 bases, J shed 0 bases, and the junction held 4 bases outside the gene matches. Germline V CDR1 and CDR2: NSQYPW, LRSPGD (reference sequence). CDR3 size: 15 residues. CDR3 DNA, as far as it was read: TGCACCTGCAGACGGACAGGGACTAACTATGCTGAGCAGTTC. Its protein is CTCRRTGTNYAEQF. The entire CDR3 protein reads CTCRRTGTNYAEQFF.

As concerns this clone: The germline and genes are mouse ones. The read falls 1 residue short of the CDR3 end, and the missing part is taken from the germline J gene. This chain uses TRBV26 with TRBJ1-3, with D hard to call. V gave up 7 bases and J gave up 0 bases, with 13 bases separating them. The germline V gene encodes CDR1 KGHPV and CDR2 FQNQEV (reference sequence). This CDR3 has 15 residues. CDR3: CASTSQGASGNTLYF. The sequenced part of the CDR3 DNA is TGTGCCAGCACCTCACAAGGAGCTTCTGGAAATACGCTCTAT.